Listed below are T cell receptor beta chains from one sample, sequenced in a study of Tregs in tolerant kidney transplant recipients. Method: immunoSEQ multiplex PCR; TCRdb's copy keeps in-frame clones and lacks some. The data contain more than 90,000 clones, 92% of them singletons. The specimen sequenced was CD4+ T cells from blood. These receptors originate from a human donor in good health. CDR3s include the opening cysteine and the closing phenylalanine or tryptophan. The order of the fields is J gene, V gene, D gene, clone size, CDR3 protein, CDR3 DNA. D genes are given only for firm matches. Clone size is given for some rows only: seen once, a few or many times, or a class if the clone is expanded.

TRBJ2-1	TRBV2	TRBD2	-	CASRIAGGYNEQFF	TGTGCCAGCAGGATAGCGGGGGGATACAATGAGCAGTTCTTC
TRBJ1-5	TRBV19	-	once	CAASRVNQPQHF	TGTGCCGCATCTCGGGTTAATCAGCCCCAGCATTTT
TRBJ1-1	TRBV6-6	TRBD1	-	CASKTTGLAFF	TGTGCCAGCAAAACGACAGGGCTGGCTTTCTTT
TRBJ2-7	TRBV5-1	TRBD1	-	CASSRPQGPPSYEQYF	TGCGCCAGCAGCAGACCACAGGGGCCCCCATCCTACGAGCAGTACTTC
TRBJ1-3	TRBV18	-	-	CASSPQQPKGNTIYF	TGTGCCAGCTCACCACAACAACCGAAGGGAAACACCATATATTTT
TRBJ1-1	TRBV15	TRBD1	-	CATSSFSPGTGLNTEAFF	TGTGCCACCAGCAGTTTCAGCCCCGGGACAGGGTTGAACACTGAAGCTTTCTTT
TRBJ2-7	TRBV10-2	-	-	CASSPLSGGVYEQYF	TGCGCCAGCAGTCCCCTTAGCGGAGGTGTCTACGAGCAGTACTTC
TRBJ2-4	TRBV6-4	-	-	CASMHQKAKNIQYF	TGTGCCAGCATGCACCAGAAAGCCAAAAACATTCAGTACTTC
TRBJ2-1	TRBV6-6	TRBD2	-	CASSPRLAGGHEQFF	TGTGCCAGCAGCCCACGGCTAGCGGGGGGGCATGAGCAGTTCTTC
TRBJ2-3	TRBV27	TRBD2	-	CASSSVAGGTDTQYF	TGTGCCAGCAGTTCGGTAGCGGGAGGAACAGATACGCAGTATTTT
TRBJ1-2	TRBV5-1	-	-	CASSLEKLGDGYTF	TGCGCCAGCAGCTTGGAAAAGCTCGGGGATGGCTACACCTTC
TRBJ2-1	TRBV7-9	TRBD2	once	CASSSLTGGSYNEQFF	TGTGCCAGCAGCTCCCTGACCGGCGGGAGTTACAATGAGCAGTTCTTC
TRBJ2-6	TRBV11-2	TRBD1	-	CASSLGQGPPSSGANVLTF	TGTGCCAGCAGCTTAGGACAGGGCCCCCCCAGCTCTGGGGCCAACGTCCTGACTTTC
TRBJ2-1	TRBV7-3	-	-	CASSLGPNNEQFF	TGTGCCAGCAGCTTAGGGCCTAACAATGAGCAGTTCTTC
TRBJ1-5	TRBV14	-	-	CASSQKWRDQHF	TGTGCCAGCAGCCAGAAGTGGAGGGATCAGCATTTT
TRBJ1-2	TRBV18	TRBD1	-	CASSPSDRGRGGYTF	TGTGCCAGCTCACCTTCGGACAGGGGGCGGGGAGGCTACACCTTC
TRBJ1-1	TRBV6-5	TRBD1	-	CASIQTGTGGTEAFF	TGTGCCAGCATCCAAACCGGGACAGGGGGCACTGAAGCTTTCTTT
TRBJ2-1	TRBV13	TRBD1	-	CASSLSGGVGQFF	TGTGCCAGCAGCTTATCAGGGGGAGTGGGGCAGTTCTTC
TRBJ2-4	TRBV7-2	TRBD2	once	CASSLAVAGGRGIQYF	TGTGCCAGCAGCTTAGCGGTAGCGGGGGGGCGGGGCATTCAGTACTTC
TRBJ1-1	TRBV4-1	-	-	CASSLSTRGGGNTEAFF	TGCGCCAGCAGCCTCTCGACCCGGGGAGGGGGGAACACTGAAGCTTTCTTT
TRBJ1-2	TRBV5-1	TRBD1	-	CASNSMPGQGGGYTF	TGCGCCAGCAACTCTATGCCGGGACAGGGCGGTGGCTACACCTTC
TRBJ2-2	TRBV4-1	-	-	CASSQVGGGGELFF	TGCGCCAGCAGCCAAGTGGGAGGAGGCGGGGAGCTGTTTTTT
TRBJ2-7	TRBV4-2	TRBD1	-	CASSQDGTGGVEQYF	TGTGCCAGCAGCCAAGACGGGACAGGGGGAGTCGAGCAGTACTTC
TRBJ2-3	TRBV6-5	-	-	CASSLRGRSTDTQYF	TGTGCCAGCAGCCTCCGGGGGCGTAGCACAGATACGCAGTATTTT
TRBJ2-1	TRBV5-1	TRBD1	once	CASSLMSLRDRHYNEQFF	TGCGCCAGCAGCTTGATGAGCCTCCGGGACAGGCACTACAATGAGCAGTTCTTC
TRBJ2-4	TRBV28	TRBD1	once	CASRESGTGVAKNIQYF	TGTGCCAGCAGAGAATCCGGGACAGGAGTAGCCAAAAACATTCAGTACTTC
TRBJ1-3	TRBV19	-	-	CASSIPGQTYSGNTIYF	TGTGCCAGTAGTATACCCGGACAGACGTACTCTGGAAACACCATATATTTT
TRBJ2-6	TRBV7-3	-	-	CASSPMGAGANVLTF	TGTGCCAGCAGCCCGATGGGGGCTGGGGCCAACGTCCTGACTTTC
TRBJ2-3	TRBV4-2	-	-	CASSPLGSTDTQYF	TGTGCCAGCAGCCCACTGGGAAGCACAGATACGCAGTATTTT
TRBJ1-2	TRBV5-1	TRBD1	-	CASSLGGQGYGYTF	TGCGCCAGCAGCTTGGGTGGACAGGGGTACGGCTACACCTTC
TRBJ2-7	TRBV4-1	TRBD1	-	CASSRTDRDYEQYF	TGCGCCAGCAGCCGGACGGACAGGGACTACGAGCAGTACTTC
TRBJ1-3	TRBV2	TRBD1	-	CASRGTGGNTIYF	TGTGCCAGCAGGGGGACAGGGGGTAACACCATATATTTT
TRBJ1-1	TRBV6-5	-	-	CASTSRARRDAEAFF	TGTGCCAGCACCTCAAGGGCTAGAAGGGATGCTGAAGCTTTCTTT
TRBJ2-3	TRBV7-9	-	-	CASSFRDGDTQYF	TGTGCCAGCAGCTTTCGGGACGGAGATACGCAGTATTTT
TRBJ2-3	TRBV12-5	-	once	CASGLVPGWGRTDTQYF	TGTGCTAGTGGTTTGGTCCCTGGATGGGGACGCACAGATACGCAGTATTTT
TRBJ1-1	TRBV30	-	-	CAWSVPHRDTEAFF	TGTGCCTGGAGTGTCCCCCACAGGGACACTGAAGCTTTCTTT
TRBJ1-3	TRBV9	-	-	CASSVRTDGNTIYF	TGTGCCAGCAGCGTTCGTACGGATGGAAACACCATATATTTT
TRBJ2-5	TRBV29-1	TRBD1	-	CSARTGGSETQYF	TGCAGCGCCCGGACAGGGGGCTCGGAGACCCAGTACTTC
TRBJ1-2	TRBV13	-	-	CASSPRDANYGYTF	TGTGCCAGCAGCCCGCGTGACGCTAACTATGGCTACACCTTC
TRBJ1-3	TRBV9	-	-	CASSVGQSTGNTIYF	TGTGCCAGCAGCGTAGGCCAGAGTACTGGAAACACCATATATTTT
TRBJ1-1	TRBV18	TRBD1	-	CASSPSGQGGAEAFF	TGTGCCAGCTCACCAAGTGGACAGGGAGGCGCTGAAGCTTTCTTT
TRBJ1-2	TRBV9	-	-	CASSFSEVGNYGYTF	TGTGCCAGCAGCTTCTCCGAAGTTGGTAACTATGGCTACACCTTC